This TCR beta chain was recorded in a study of blood T cell repertoires in COVID-19. Study as a whole: T cells, B-cell-depleted T cells, or PBMCs supplied cDNA or gDNA.

Original handling: It was from reference gene primer amplification that nucleated cell counts were estimated. This table comes from immunoSEQ multiplex PCR, and its TCRdb copy is limited to in-frame clones, with some not included. That table is the source of V, J and clone size, and D and trimming were worked out from the DNA. The table lists about 320,000 clones, over 75% of them singletons. The CDR3 has 15 amino acids. With V trimmed by 6 bases and J by 4 bases, 9 bases remained unmatched. In germline, CDR1 is LGHDT, CDR2 YNNKEL (reference sequence). Assignment of participants to cohorts was predicated upon participant-reported clinical history. The study counted Cohort 3 donors as recovered given two negative PCRs, clearance, or symptom resolution.

This clonotype was obtained from a young woman who had recovered from COVID-19. The chain joins TRBV3-1 (or the pseudogene TRBV3-2) to TRBJ1-2, with 9 nucleotides matching TRBD1. The specimen was PBMCs or T cells enriched from blood (not recorded which). The DNA for the CDR3 is TGTGCCAGCAGACTTCGAACAGGGGGCCTCTATGGCTACACCTTC. Protein product: CASRLRTGGLYGYTF.